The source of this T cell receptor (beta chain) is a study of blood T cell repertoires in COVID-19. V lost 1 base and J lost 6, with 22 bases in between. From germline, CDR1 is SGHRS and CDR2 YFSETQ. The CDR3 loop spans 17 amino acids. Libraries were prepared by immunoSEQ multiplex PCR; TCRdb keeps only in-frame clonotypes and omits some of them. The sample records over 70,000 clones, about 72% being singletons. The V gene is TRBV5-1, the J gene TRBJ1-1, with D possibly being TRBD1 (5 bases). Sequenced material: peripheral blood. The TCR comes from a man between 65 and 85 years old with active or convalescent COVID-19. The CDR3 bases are TGCGCCAGCAGCTTGTTGTATCCGGGACGGAGGGCCCCTGAAGCTTTCTTT. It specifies CASSLLYPGRRAPEAFF.